Shown below are 3 T cell receptor beta chains from a single sample sequenced in a study of cytomegalovirus exposure and HLA in healthy donors (dated by TCRdb to the late 2010s). The protocol used for the library was the immunoSEQ multiplex PCR assay. For the multiplex PCR, a mixture combining 60 forward primers for TCR Vbeta segments and 13 reverse primers for TCR Jbeta segments was used. The table was pulled from immuneACCESS by TCRdb, which kept in-frame rearrangements only. Such tables lose some clones; where checked, under half of the loss comes from unresolved V genes, and the rest has no known cause. The sample yields 150,000 to 200,000 clones; 79% were counted once. Approximately 0.7% of the sample goes to the ten largest clones. Sequencing input: PBMCs. The receptors were sampled from a woman aged 40-49 years in good health and CMV-seronegative.

To note about this clone: A much larger clone is a single base away; this may be a read error. The chain is built from TRBV2 and TRBJ2-1, with D unresolved. The CDR3 runs to 13 residues. V was clipped by 1 base and J by 3 bases, with 4 bases between them. Germline V gene lookup returns CDR1 SNHLY and CDR2 FYNNEI. This CDR3 reads CASSEDFYNEQFF. CDR3 in DNA: TGTGCCAGCAGTGAAGACTTCTACAATGAGCAGTTCTTC.

The chain carries TRBV19 and TRBJ1-1; a weak D match, TRBD1 (6 bases). V lost 10 bases and J lost 4, with 19 bases in between. The CDR3 extends over 14 amino acids. CDR1 is LNHDA, CDR2 SQIVND, per germline (reference sequence). Here the CDR3 DNA reads TGTGCCACTATCCCGCGGACAGAAGGCACTGAAGCTTTCTTT. Its translation: CATIPRTEGTEAFF.

The sample holds one count of this clone. V is TRBV6-5 and J is TRBJ2-3, with 11 bases identical to TRBD2. CDR1 is MNHEY, CDR2 SVGAGI, per germline. Trimming took 6 bases from V and 4 from J; bases not matched to a gene: 3. This CDR3 is 14 amino acids long. The CDR3, as DNA: TGTGCCAGCAGGCCGGGACTAGCGGCAGATACGCAGTATTTT. Its translation is CASRPGLAADTQYF.